This T cell receptor (beta chain) emerged from a study of blood T cell repertoires in COVID-19 (dated by TCRdb to about 2020). About the investigation overall: The collaborator samples originated in the United States, Italy and Spain and spanned the acute and convalescent phases of COVID-19. The prospective study material was composed of cDNA or gDNA derived from T cells, B-cell-depleted T cells, or PBMCs. Subjects who had been exposed to COVID-19, were actively infected with it, or had recovered from it provided the deeply sampled blood TCRbeta repertoires that made up the dataset. A freely available public database, intended as a resource for researchers studying the immune response to SARS-CoV-2, is where the repertoires were released. Samples were obtained from the ongoing ImmuneRACE study (first 160 participants) and from 1,254 subjects provided by 6 global collaborators. The sample metadata nearly always contained a de-identified subject ID, COVID-19 status, age in years and sex. Where available, HLA class I and class II types were taken from metadata supplied by the sample provider and were not determined by assay-based typing. Broader findings and caveats from the paper: The quantity of clinical and demographic metadata differed by source and by participant and was supplied without curation.

V gives up 4 bases and J gives up 0 bases, and the segment between their germline ends measures 11 bases. As encoded in the germline V gene, CDR1 is SGDLS while CDR2 is YYNGEE. Measured from the cysteine to the phenylalanine, the CDR3 is 16 residues long. The read is trimmed to its CDR3 DNA, 48 bases read in frame from base 1. TCRbeta CDR3 regions were amplified from genomic DNA by means of the immunoSEQ Assay, a bias-controlled multiplex PCR. The paper's data handling went like this. Within the assay, amplification of reference gene primers was used to estimate how many nucleated cells each sample contained. To quantify the absolute abundance of each unique TCRbeta CDR3 rearrangement, sequence reads were collapsed and filtered. For each sample, productive Simpson clonality was calculated as the square root of Simpson's diversity index over productive rearrangements. What TCRdb holds here is the immuneACCESS table cut down to in-frame rearrangements. Part of the clones is not present; checked against another copy, under half of the missing clones reflect an unresolved V gene, and the others are unexplained. The V and J calls and clone size are taken from that table; D and trimming were inferred from the DNA. This sample lists roughly 86,000 clones; around 81% were detected once. Of the sample, 3% to 3.5% is held by the ten largest clones.

Collaborating institutions collected whole blood in K2EDTA tubes following their own protocols. For TCRbeta analysis, collaborators shipped samples as frozen whole blood, isolated PBMCs, or DNA extracted from either of those sample types. This clone appeared a single time. Its antigen has not been determined. Per-base quality was not reported, and no clone a single base away is much larger than it. Sequenced input: peripheral blood. The sequence was obtained from a man aged 50 to 59 with acute or convalescent COVID-19. The rearranged chain carries TRBV9 and TRBJ2-6, and TRBD1 may be the D gene, going by 5 matching bases. This receptor carries the CDR3 CASSPRDTSGANVLTF. DNA sequence: TGTGCCAGCAGCCCCAGGGATACCTCTGGGGCCAACGTCCTGACTTTC.